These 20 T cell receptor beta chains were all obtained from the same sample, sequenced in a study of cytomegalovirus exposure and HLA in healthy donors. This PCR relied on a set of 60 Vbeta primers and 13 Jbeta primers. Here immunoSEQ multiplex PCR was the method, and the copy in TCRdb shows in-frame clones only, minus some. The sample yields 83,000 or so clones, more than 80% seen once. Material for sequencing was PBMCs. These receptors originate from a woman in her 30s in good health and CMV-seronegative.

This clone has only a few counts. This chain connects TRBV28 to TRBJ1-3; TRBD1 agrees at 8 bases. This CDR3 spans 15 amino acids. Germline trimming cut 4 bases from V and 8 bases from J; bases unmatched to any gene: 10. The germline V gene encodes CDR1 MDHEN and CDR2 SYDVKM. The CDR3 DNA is TGTGCCAGCAGTTCACCGACAGGGGCCGTACACACCATATATTTT. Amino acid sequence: CASSSPTGAVHTIYF.

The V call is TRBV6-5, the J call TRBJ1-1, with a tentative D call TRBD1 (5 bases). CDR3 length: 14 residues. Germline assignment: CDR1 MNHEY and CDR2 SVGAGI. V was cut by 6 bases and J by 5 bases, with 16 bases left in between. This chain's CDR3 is CASSRTRGKTEAFF. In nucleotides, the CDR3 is TGTGCCAGCAGCCGGACAAGGGGAAAGACTGAAGCTTTCTTT.

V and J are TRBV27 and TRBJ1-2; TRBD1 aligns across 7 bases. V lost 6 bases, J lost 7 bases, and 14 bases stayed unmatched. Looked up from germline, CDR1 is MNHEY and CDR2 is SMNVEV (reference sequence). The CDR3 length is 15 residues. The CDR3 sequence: CASSFSDRLGCGYTF. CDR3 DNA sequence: TGTGCCAGCAGCTTTTCGGACAGGTTAGGCTGTGGCTACACCTTC.

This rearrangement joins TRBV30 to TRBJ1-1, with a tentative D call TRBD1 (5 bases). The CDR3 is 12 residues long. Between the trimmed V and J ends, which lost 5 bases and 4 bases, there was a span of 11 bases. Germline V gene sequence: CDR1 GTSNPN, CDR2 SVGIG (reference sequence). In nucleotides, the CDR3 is TGTGCCTGGGGCCGGGGGGGCACTGAAGCTTTCTTT. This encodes CAWGRGGTEAFF.

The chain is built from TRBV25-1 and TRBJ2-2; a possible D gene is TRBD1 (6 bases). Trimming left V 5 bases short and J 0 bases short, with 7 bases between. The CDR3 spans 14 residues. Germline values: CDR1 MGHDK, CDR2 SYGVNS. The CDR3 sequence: CASSWTANTGELFF. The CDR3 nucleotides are TGTGCCAGCAGTTGGACAGCGAACACCGGGGAGCTGTTTTTT.

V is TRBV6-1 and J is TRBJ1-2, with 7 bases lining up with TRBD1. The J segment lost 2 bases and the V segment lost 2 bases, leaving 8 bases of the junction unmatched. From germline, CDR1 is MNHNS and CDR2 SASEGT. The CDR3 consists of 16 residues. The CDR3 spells CASSEIRAGGNYGYTF. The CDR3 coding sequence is TGTGCCAGCAGTGAAATTCGGGCAGGGGGAAACTATGGCTACACCTTC.

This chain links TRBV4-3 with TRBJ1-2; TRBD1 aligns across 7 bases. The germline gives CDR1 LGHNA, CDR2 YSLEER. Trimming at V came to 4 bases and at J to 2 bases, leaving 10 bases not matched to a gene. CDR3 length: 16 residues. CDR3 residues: CASSPPPGGLNYGYTF. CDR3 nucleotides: TGCGCCAGCAGCCCACCTCCAGGGGGGCTAAACTATGGCTACACCTTC.

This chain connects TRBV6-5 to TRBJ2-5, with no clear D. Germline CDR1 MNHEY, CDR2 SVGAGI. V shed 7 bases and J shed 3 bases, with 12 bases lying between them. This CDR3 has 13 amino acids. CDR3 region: CASNKADKETQYF. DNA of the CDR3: TGTGCCAGCAATAAGGCGGATAAAGAGACCCAGTACTTC.

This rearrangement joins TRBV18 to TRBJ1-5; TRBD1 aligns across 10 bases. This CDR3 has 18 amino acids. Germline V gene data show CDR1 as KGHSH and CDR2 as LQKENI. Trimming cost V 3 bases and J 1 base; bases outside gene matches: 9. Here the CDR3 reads CASSPSGQGSSSNQPQHF. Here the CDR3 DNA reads TGTGCCAGCTCACCGTCGGGACAGGGGTCTTCGAGCAATCAGCCCCAGCATTTT.

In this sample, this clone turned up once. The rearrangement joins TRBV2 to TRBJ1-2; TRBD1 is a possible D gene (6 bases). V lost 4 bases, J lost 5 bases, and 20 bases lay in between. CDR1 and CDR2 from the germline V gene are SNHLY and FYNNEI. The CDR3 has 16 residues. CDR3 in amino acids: CASSVGTSRGLYGYTF. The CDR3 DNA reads TGTGCCAGCAGTGTGGGGACATCGAGGGGATTATATGGCTACACCTTC.

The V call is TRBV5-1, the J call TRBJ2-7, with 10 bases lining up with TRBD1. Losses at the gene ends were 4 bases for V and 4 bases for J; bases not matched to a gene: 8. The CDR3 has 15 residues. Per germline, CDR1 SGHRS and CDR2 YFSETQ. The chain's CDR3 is CASSTTGGGSYEQYF. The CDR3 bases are TGCGCCAGCAGCACGACAGGGGGCGGCAGTTACGAGCAGTACTTC. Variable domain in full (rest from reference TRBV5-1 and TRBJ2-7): KAGVTQTPRYLIKTRGQQVTLSCSPISGHRSVSWYQQTPGQGLQFLFEYFSETQRNKGNFPGRFSGRQFSNSRSEMNVSTLELGDSALYLCASSTTGGGSYEQYFGPGTRLTVT.

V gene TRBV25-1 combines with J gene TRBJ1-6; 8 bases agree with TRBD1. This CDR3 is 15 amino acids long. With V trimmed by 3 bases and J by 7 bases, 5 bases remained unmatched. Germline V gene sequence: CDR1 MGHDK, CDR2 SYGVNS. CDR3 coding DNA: TGTGCCAGCAGTGACCGGACAGGGTCGAATTCACCCCTCCACTTT. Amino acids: CASSDRTGSNSPLHF.

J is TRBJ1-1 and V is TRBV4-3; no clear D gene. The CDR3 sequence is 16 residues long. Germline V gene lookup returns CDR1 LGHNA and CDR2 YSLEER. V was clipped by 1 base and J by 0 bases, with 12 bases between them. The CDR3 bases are TGCGCCAGCAGCCAAGGGGCACAGCCTTTGAACACTGAAGCTTTCTTT. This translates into CASSQGAQPLNTEAFF.

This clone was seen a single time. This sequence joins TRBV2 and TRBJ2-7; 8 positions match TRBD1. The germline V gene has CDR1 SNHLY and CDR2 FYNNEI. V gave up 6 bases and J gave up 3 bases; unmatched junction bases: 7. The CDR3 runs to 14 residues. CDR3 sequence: CASSRDRNSYEQYF. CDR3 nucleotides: TGTGCCAGCAGCCGGGACAGGAACAGCTACGAGCAGTACTTC. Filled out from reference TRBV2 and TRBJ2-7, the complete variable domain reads EPEVTQTPSHQVTQMGQEVILRCVPISNHLYFYWYRQILGQKVEFLVSFYNNEISEKSEIFDDQFSVERPDGSNFTLKIRSTKLEDSAMYFCASSRDRNSYEQYFGPGTRLTVT.

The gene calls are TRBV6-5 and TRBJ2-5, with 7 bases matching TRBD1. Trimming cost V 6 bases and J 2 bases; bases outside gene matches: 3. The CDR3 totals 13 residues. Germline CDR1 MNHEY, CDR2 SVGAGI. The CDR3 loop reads CASSLGQQETQYF. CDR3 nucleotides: TGTGCCAGCAGCCTGGGACAGCAAGAGACCCAGTACTTC.

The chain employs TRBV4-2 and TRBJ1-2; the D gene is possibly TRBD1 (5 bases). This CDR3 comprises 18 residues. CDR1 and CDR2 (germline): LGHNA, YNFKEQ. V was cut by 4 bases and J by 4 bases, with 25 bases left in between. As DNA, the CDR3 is TGTGCCAGCAGCCGAGCATCACAGGTTGAGCTGGAGAGCTATGGCTACACCTTC. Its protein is CASSRASQVELESYGYTF.

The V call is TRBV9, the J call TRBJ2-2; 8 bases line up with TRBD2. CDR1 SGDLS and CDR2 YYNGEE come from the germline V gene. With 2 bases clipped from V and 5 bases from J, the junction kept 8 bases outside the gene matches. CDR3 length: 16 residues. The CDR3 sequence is CASSVDIREGTGELFF. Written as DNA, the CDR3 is TGTGCCAGCAGCGTTGATATACGGGAGGGGACCGGGGAGCTGTTTTTT.

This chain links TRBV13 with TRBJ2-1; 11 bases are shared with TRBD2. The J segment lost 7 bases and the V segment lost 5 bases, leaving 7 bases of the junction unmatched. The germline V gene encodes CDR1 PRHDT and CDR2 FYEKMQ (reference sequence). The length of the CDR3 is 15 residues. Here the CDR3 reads CASSKLASGGNEQFF. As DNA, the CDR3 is TGTGCCAGCAGCAAACTGGCTAGCGGGGGGAATGAGCAGTTCTTC. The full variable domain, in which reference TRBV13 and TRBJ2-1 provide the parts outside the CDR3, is AAGVIQSPRHLIKEKRETATLKCYPIPRHDTVYWYQQGPGQDPQFLISFYEKMQSDKGSIPDRFSAQQFSDYHSELNMSSLELGDSALYFCASSKLASGGNEQFFGPGTRLTVL.

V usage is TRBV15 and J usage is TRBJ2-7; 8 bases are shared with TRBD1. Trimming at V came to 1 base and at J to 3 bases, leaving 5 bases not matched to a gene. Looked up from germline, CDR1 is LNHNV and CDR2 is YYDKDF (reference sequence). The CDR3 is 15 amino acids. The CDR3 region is CATSRGQGSGYEQYF. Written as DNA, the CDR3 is TGTGCCACCAGCAGAGGACAGGGGTCGGGCTACGAGCAGTACTTC.

The CDR3 region is CASSETVQGFF. CDR3 bases: TGTGCCAGCAGTGAGACAGTCCAGGGGTTCTTC. This chain connects TRBV2 to TRBJ2-1; the D gene is possibly TRBD1 (5 bases). Germline loops: CDR1 SNHLY, CDR2 FYNNEI. The V and J ends lost 3 bases and 15 bases respectively, with 12 bases between them. The CDR3 is 11 amino acids.